This TCR beta chain was obtained from a study of blood T cell repertoires in COVID-19. Study details: Whether acute or convalescent, the COVID-19 samples came from the United States, Italy and Spain. PBMCs, B-cell-depleted T cells, or T cells provided the cDNA or gDNA that made up the material.

This clone was detected only a few times. With 5 bases removed from V and 4 bases from J, the gap between germline ends came to 3 bases. CDR1 is MNHEY and CDR2 is SMNVEV in the germline V gene (reference sequence). The CDR3 covers 11 residues. Per the original methods: The assay estimated nucleated cells by amplifying reference gene primers. TCRdb keeps only in-frame clones here, not all; method: immunoSEQ multiplex PCR. V and J calls and clone size are given by that table; D and trimming were obtained from the DNA. Found here are about 290,000 clones, under 90% of them singletons; the top ten hold 0.94%.

The clonotype comes from a woman aged 40 to 50 who had recovered from COVID-19. The rearrangement joins TRBV27 to TRBJ2-1; D remains unclear. Sequenced material: peripheral blood. CDR3 residues: CASSTYNEQFF. The DNA of the CDR3 is TGTGCCAGCAGTACTTACAATGAGCAGTTCTTC.